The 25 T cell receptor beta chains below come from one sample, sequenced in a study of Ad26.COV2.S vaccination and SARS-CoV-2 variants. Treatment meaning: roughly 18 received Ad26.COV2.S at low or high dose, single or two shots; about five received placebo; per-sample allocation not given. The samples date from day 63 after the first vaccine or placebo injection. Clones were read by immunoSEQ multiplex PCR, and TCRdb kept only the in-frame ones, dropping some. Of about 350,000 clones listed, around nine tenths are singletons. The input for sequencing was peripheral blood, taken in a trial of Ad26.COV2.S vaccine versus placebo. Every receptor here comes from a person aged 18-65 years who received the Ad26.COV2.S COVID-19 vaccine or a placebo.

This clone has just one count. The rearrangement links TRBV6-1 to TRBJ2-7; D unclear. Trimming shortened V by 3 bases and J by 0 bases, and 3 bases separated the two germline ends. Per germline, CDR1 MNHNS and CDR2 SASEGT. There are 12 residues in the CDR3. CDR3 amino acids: CASSDDSYEQYF. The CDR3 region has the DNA TGTGCCAGCAGTGACGACTCCTACGAGCAGTACTTC.

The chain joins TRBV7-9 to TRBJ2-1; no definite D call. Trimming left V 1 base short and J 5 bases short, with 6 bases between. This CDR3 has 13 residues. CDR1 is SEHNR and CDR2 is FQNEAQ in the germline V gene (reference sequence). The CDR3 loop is CASSLGPNNEQFF. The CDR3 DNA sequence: TGTGCCAGCAGCTTAGGACCTAACAATGAGCAGTTCTTC.

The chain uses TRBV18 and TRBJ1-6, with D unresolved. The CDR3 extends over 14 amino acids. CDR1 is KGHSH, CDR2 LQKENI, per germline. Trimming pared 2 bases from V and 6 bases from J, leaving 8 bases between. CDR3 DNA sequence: TGTGCCAGCTCACCAGATTTTGGTAATTCACCCCTCCACTTT. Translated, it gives CASSPDFGNSPLHF.

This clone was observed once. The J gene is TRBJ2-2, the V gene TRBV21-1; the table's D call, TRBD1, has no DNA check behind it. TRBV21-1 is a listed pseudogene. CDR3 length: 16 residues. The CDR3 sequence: CASSKAGQGGTGELFF. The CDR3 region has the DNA TGTGCCAGCAGCAAAGCGGGACAGGGAGGGACCGGGGAGCTGTTTTTT.

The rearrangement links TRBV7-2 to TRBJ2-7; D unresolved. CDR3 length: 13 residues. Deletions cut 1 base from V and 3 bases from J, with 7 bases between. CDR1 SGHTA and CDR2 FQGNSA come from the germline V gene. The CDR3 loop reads CASSLGIGYEQYF. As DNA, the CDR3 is TGTGCCAGCAGCTTAGGAATAGGCTACGAGCAGTACTTC.

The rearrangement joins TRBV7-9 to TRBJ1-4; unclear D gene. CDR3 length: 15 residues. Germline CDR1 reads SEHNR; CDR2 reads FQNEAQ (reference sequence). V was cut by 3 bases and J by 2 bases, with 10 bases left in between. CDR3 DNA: TGTGCCAGCAGCTTCAGTCCGGGCACTAATGAAAAACTGTTTTTT. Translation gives CASSFSPGTNEKLFF.

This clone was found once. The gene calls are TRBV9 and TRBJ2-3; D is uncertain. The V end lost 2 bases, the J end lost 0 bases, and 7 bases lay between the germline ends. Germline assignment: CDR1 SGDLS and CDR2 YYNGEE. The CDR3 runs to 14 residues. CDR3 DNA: TGTGCCAGCAGCGTGAGCAGTAGCACAGATACGCAGTATTTT. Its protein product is CASSVSSSTDTQYF.

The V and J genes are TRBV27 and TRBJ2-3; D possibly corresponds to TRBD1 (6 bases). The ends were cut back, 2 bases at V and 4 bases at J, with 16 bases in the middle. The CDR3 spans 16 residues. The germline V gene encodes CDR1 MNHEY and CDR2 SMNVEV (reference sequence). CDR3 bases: TGTGCCAGCAGTTTAGTAGGGGGAAGACAGTCAGATACGCAGTATTTT. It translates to CASSLVGGRQSDTQYF.

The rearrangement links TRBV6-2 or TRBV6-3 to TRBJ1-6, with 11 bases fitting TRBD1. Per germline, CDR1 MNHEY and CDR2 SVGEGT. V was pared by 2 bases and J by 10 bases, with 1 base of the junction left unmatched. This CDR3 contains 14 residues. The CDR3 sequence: CASSYGTGGSPLHF. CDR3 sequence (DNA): TGTGCCAGCAGTTACGGGACAGGGGGATCACCCCTCCACTTT.

This CDR3 is CASSLILAGTQFF. The CDR3 DNA sequence: TGTGCCAGCAGTCTTATTCTAGCGGGAACGCAGTTCTTC. V usage is TRBV28 and J usage is TRBJ2-1; 9 bases are a match to TRBD2. The CDR3 totals 13 residues. The germline gives CDR1 MDHEN, CDR2 SYDVKM. The J segment lost 12 bases and the V segment lost 5 bases, leaving 8 bases of the junction unmatched.

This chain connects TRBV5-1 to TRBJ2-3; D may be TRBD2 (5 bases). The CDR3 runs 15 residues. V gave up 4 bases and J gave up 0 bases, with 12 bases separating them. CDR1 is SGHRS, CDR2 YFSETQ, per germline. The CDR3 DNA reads TGCGCCAGCAGCCCTGAGGGAGTGAGCACAGATACGCAGTATTTT. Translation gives CASSPEGVSTDTQYF.

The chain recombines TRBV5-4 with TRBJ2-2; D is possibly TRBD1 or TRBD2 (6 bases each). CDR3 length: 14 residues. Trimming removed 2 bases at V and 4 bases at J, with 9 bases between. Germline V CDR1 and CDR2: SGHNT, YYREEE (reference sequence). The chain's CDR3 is CASSLGGGTGELFF. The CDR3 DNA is TGTGCCAGCAGCTTAGGAGGGGGCACCGGGGAGCTGTTTTTT.

CDR3 in DNA: TGCGCCAGCAGCTTGTTACAGGGAAGTACAGATACGCAGTATTTT. Encoded protein: CASSLLQGSTDTQYF. This chain links TRBV5-1 with TRBJ2-3, with a weak D call TRBD1 (6 bases). Trimming removed 1 base at V and 3 bases at J, with 12 bases between. The CDR3 sequence is 15 residues long. Germline CDR1 and CDR2: SGHRS and YFSETQ.

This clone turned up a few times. The CDR3 is CASSLEAGDTEAFF. The CDR3 bases are TGTGCCAGCAGCTTGGAGGCTGGCGACACTGAAGCTTTCTTT. The chain links TRBV5-4 to TRBJ1-1; D gene unclear. V lost 0 bases and J lost 3, with 9 bases in between. There are 14 residues in the CDR3. CDR1 SGHNT and CDR2 YYREEE come from the germline V gene (reference sequence).

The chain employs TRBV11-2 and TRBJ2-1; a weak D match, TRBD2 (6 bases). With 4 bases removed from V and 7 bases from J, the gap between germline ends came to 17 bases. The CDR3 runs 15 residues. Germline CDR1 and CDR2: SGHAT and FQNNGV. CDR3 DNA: TGTGCCAGCAGCTACTCCGGGACTTTTTCGAATGAGCAGTTCTTC. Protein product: CASSYSGTFSNEQFF.

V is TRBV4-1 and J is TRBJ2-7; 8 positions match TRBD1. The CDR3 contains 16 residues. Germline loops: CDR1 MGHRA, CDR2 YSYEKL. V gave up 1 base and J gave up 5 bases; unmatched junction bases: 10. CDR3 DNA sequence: TGCGCCAGCAGCCAAGGTCGTCTCAGGGGGCTGAACGAGCAGTACTTC. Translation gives CASSQGRLRGLNEQYF.

CDR3 loop: CASRTGSHTEAFF. In DNA form, the CDR3 reads TGTGCCAGCCGGACAGGGTCGCACACTGAAGCTTTCTTT. The rearrangement links TRBV5-4 to TRBJ1-1, with 8 bases aligning to TRBD1. The CDR3 runs 13 residues. V trimming: 7 bases; J trimming: 3 bases; junction bases outside the gene matches: 5. Germline V CDR1 and CDR2: SGHNT, YYREEE (reference sequence).

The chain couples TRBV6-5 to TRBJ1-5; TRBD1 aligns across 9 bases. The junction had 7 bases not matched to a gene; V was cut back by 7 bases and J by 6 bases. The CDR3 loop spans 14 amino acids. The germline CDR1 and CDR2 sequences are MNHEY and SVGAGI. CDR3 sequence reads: CASKAGTGTQPQHF. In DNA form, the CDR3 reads TGTGCCAGCAAGGCGGGGACAGGGACTCAGCCCCAGCATTTT.

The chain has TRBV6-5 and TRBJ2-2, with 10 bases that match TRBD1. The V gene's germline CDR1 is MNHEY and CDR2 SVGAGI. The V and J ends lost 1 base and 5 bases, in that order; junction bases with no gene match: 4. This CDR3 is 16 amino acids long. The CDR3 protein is CASSYWTGGITGELFF. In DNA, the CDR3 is TGTGCCAGCAGTTACTGGACAGGGGGAATAACCGGGGAGCTGTTTTTT.

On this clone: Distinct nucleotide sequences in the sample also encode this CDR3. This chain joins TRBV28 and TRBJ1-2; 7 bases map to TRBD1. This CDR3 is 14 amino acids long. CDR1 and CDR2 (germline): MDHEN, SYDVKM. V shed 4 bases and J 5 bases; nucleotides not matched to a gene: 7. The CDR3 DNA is TGTGCCAGCAGTTCCCCCGACAGGGTGTATGGCTACACCTTC. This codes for CASSSPDRVYGYTF.

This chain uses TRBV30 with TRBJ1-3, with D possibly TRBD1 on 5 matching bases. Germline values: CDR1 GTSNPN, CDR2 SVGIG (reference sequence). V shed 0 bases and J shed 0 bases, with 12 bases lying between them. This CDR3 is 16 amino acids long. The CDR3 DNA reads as TGTGCCTGGAGTGTACAGCAGGGTAACTCTGGAAACACCATATATTTT. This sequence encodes CAWSVQQGNSGNTIYF.

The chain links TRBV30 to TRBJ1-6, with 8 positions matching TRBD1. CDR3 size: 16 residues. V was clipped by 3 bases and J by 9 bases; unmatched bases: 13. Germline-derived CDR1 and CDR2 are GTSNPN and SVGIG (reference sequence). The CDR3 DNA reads TGTGCCTGGAGGGACGGGACAGGCACCCGTGTTTCACCCCTCCACTTT. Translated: CAWRDGTGTRVSPLHF.

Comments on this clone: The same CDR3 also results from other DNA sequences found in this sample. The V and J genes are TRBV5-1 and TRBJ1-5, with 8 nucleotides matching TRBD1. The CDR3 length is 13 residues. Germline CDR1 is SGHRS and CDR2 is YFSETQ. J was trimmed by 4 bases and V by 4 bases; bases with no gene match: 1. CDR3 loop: CASSRTGNQPQHF. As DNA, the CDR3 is TGCGCCAGCAGCCGGACAGGGAATCAGCCCCAGCATTTT.

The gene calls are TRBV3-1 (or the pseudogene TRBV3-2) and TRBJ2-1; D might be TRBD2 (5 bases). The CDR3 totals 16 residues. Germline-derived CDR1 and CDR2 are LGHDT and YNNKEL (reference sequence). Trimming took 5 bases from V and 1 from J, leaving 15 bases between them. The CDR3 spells CASSRLAIHSYNEQFF. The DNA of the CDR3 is TGTGCCAGCAGCAGATTAGCGATTCATTCCTACAATGAGCAGTTCTTC.

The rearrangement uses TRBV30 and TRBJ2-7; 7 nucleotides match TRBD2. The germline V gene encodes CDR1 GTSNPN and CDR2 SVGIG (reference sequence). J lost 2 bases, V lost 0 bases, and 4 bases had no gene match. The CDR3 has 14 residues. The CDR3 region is CAWSVQSGAYEQYF. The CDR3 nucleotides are TGTGCCTGGAGTGTACAGAGCGGGGCCTACGAGCAGTACTTC. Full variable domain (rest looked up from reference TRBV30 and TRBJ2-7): SQTIHQWPATLVQPVGSPLSLECTVEGTSNPNLYWYRQAAGRGLQLLFYSVGIGQISSEVPQNLSASRPQDRQFILSSKKLLLSDSGFYLCAWSVQSGAYEQYFGPGTRLTVT.